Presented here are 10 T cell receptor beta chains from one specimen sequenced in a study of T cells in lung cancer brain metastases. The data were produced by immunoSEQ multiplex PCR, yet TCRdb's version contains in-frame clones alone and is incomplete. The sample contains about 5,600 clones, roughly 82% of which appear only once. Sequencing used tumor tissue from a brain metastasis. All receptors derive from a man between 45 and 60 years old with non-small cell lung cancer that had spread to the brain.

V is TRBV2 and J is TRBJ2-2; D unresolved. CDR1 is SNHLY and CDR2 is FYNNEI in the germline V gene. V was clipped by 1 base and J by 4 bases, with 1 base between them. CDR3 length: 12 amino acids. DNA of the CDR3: TGTGCCAGCAGTGAAGTCACCGGGGAGCTGTTTTTT. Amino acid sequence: CASSEVTGELFF.

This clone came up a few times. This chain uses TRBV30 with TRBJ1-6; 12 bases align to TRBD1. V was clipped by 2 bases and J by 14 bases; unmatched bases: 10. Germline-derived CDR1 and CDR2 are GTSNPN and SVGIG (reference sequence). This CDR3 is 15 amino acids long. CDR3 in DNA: TGTGCCTGGAGTTCGGGGTCCGGGACAGGGGGCTCCCTCCACTTT. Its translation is CAWSSGSGTGGSLHF.

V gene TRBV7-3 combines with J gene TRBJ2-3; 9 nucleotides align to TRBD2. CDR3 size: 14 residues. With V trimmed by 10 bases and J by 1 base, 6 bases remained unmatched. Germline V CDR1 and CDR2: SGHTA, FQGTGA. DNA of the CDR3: TGTGCCACCAAACAGCGGGGGGGCACAGATACGCAGTATTTT. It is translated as CATKQRGGTDTQYF.

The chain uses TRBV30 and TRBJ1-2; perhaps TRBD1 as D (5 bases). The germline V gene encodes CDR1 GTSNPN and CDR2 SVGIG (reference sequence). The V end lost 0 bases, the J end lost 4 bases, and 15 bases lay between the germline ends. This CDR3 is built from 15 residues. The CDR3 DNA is TGTGCCTGGAGTGTATCGATCGGGGGGACCTATGGCTACACCTTC. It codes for CAWSVSIGGTYGYTF.

CDR3 loop: CASSESGLALPVNNEQFF. The CDR3 region has the DNA TGCGCCAGCAGTGAGTCGGGACTAGCGCTACCAGTGAACAATGAGCAGTTCTTC. The V and J genes are TRBV10-2 and TRBJ2-1; 10 nucleotides agree with TRBD2. The CDR3 sequence is 18 residues long. Germline V gives CDR1 WSHSY, CDR2 SAAADI. J lost 5 bases, V lost 0 bases, and 10 bases had no gene match.

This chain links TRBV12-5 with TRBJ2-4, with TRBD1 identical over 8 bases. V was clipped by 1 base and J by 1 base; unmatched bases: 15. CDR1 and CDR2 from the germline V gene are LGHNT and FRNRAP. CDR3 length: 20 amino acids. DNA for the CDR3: TGTGCTAGTGGTTTGGACCTCCGGCCCGGGACAGGACTGGCCAAAAACATTCAGTACTTC. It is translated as CASGLDLRPGTGLAKNIQYF. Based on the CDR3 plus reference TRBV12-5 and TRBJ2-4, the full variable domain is DARVTQTPRHKVTEMGQEVTMRCQPILGHNTVFWYRQTMMQGLELLAYFRNRAPLDDSGMPKDRFSAEMPDATLATLKIQPSEPRDSAVYFCASGLDLRPGTGLAKNIQYFGAGTRLSVL.

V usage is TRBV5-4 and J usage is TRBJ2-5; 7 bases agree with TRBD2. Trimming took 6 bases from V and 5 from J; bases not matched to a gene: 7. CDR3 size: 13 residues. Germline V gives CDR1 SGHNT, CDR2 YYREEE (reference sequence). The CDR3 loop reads CASTRAGQETQYF. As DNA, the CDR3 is TGTGCCAGCACCCGAGCGGGGCAGGAGACCCAGTACTTC.

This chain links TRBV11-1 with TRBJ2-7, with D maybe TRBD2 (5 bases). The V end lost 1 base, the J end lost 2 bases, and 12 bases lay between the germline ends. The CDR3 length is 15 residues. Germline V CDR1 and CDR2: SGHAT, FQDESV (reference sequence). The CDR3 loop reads CASSLELGETYEQYF. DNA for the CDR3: TGTGCCAGCAGCTTAGAACTGGGAGAAACCTACGAGCAGTACTTC.

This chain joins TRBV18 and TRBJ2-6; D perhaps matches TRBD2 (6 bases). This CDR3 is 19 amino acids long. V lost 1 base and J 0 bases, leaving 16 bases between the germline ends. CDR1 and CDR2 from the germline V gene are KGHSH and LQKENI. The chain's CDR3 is CASSPRANGGFSGANVLTF. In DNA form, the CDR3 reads TGTGCCAGCTCACCACGGGCTAACGGGGGTTTCTCTGGGGCCAACGTCCTGACTTTC.

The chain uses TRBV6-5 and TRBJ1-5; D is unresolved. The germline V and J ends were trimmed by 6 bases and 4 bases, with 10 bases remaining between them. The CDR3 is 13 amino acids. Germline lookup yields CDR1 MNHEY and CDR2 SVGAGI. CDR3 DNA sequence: TGTGCCAGCAGCCCTATGGCGAATCAGCCCCAGCATTTT. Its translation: CASSPMANQPQHF.